This T cell receptor (beta chain) was retrieved from a study of CD8 T cells in ankylosing spondylitis. Study results and caveats: A TCR beta motif of 8 or 9 highly homologous variants appeared characteristic of ankylosing spondylitis blood. Disease-linked clones reportedly concentrated significantly in matched ankylosing spondylitis synovial fluid.

Trimming removed 4 bases from V and 3 bases from J, with 13 bases in between. This CDR3 contains 14 residues. In germline, CDR1 is SGDLS, CDR2 YYNGEE. In making TCR beta libraries, quantitative 5'-RACE with molecular barcodes was used. Each CDR3 protein is one row after TCRdb ran MiXCR on the 5' RACE reads. The sample lists roughly 46,000 distinct CDR3 sequences; 3% to 4.5% were seen once. In its sample, this clonotype was seen many times. Its target is not known. This receptor was identified in a female donor with ankylosing spondylitis or in good health (not recorded which). The material sequenced was blood, either unsorted or a sorted T cell fraction (not recorded which). V is TRBV9 and J is TRBJ1-1, with D perhaps TRBD1 (6 bases). CDR3 loop: CASSFEEGDTEAFF. The CDR3 DNA reads TGTGCCAGCAGCTTTGAGGAGGGGGACACTGAAGCTTTCTTT. Variable domain in full (rest from reference TRBV9 and TRBJ1-1): DSGVTQTPKHLITATGQRVTLRCSPRSGDLSVYWYQQSLDQGLQFLIQYYNGEERAKGNILERFSAQQFPDLHSELNLSSLELGDSALYFCASSFEEGDTEAFFGQGTRLTVV.